This T cell receptor beta chain was identified during a study of vaccination and CD4 T cells after COVID-19. TCRdb fed the PCR reads into MiXCR, producing one record per CDR3 protein. The sample shows 20,000 to 25,000 distinct CDR3 sequences, about three fifths of them seen only once. This clonotype appeared a few times. V shed 2 bases and J shed 3 bases, with 11 bases lying between them. The CDR3 loop spans 15 amino acids. Germline values: CDR1 SGHNT, CDR2 YYREEE (reference sequence). This specimen was CD4+ T cells from blood, taken before SARS-CoV-2 vaccination. The sequence came from a human donor who had recovered from COVID-19. The chain links TRBV5-4 to TRBJ2-2; the D gene is possibly TRBD2 (6 bases). CDR3 nucleotides: TGTGCCAGCAGCTTCGGGGGAAGGGACACCGGGGAGCTGTTTTTT. It specifies CASSFGGRDTGELFF.